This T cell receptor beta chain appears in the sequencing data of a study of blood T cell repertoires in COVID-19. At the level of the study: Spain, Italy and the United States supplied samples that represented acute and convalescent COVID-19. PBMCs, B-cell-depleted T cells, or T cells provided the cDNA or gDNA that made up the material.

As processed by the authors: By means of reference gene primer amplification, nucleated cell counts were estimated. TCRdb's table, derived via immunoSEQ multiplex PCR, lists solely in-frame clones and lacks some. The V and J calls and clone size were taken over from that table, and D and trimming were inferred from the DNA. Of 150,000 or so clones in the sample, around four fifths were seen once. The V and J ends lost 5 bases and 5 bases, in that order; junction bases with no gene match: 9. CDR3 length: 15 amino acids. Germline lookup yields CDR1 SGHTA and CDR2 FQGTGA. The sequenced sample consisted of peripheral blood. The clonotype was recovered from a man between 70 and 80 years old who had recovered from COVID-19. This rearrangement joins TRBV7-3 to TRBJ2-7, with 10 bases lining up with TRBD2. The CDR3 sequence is CASSPQLAGINEQYF. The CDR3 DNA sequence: TGTGCCAGCAGCCCACAACTAGCGGGAATCAACGAGCAGTACTTC.